This record concerns one TCR beta chain sequence. Its cognate antigen has yet to be identified. No much larger clone is present one base from it, and per-base qualities are unavailable. TCRbeta CDR3 regions were amplified from genomic DNA by means of the immunoSEQ Assay, a bias-controlled multiplex PCR. In the original analysis: Nucleated cell counts per sample were estimated from amplification of reference gene primers within the assay. To quantify the absolute abundance of each unique TCRbeta CDR3 rearrangement, sequence reads were collapsed and filtered. For each sample, productive Simpson clonality was calculated by taking the square root of Simpson's diversity index across productive rearrangements. What TCRdb holds here is the immuneACCESS table cut down to in-frame rearrangements. Part of the clones is not present; checked against another copy, under half of the missing clones reflect an unresolved V gene, and the others are unexplained. V and J calls and clone size come straight from that table; D and trimming were deduced from the DNA. The sample records 300,000 or so clones, more than 75% of which are singletons. 2.6% of the sample is held by the ten biggest clonotypes.

These data are taken from a study of blood T cell repertoires in COVID-19 (dated by TCRdb to 2018 to 2020). In terms of the full investigation: Samples covering the acute and convalescent phases of COVID-19 were provided by collaborators in the United States, Italy and Spain. A de-identified subject ID, COVID-19 status, age in years and sex were almost always included in the sample metadata. The dataset comprised deeply sampled blood TCRbeta repertoires from subjects exposed to, actively infected with, or recovered from COVID-19. HLA class I and class II types, where available, came from metadata supplied by the sample provider rather than from assay-based typing. The prospective study material was composed of cDNA or gDNA derived from T cells, B-cell-depleted T cells, or PBMCs. The samples were drawn from the first 160 participants of the ongoing ImmuneRACE study and from roughly 1,300 subjects provided by 6 global collaborators. A freely available public database, intended as a resource for researchers studying the immune response to SARS-CoV-2, is where the repertoires were released.

General study outcomes and caveats: Clinical and demographic metadata were provided uncurated, with the amount varying by source and participant.

Based on the germline V gene, the CDR1 and CDR2 sequences are LGHNA and YSLEER. Cut back by 0 bases and 4 bases, the V and J ends lie 12 bases apart. From the cysteine up to the phenylalanine, the CDR3 has a length of 15 residues. Only CDR3 DNA remains: 45 bases, in frame from the first base. Enrolling through a virtual design, the prospective study's participants ranged in age from roughly 18 to 95 years and lived across around 25 United States geographic areas. In the prospective study, cohorts were assigned on the basis of participant-reported clinical history obtained from a screening survey and a study questionnaire. For ImmuneRACE Cohort 3, a participant was defined as recovered based on two consecutive negative NP/OP PCR tests, clearance by a healthcare professional, or resolution of symptoms. In the prospective study, mobile phlebotomists collected whole blood, serum and a nasopharyngeal or oropharyngeal swab from each participant. Prospective study participants could optionally give additional blood draws and questionnaires over an approximately 2-month period. Prospective study blood samples were shipped either frozen or at room temperature before DNA extraction.

The V gene is TRBV4-3 and the J gene is TRBJ1-1; too little of a D gene remains to name it. Sample: PBMCs or T cells enriched from blood (not recorded which). The receptor was derived from a man aged 55 to 69 who had recovered from COVID-19. The DNA sequence reads TGCGCCAGCAGCCAAGATACGGGAAGGAGCACTGAAGCTTTCTTT. Translated, this gives CASSQDTGRSTEAFF.